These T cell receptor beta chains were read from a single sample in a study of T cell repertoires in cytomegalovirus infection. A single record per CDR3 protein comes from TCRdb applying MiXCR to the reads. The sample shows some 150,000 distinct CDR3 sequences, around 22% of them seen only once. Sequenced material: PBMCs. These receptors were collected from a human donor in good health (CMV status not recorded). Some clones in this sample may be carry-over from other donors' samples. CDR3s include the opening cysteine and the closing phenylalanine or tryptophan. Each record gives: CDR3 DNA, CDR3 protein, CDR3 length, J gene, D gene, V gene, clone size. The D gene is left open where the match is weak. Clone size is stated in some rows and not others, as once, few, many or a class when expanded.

CDR3nt: TGTGCCAGCAGCTCCGGGGGGGGCACAGATACGCAGTATTTT
CDR3aa: CASSSGGGTDTQYF
len: 14
j_gene: TRBJ2-3
d_gene: TRBD2
v_gene: TRBV7-2
abundance: many

CDR3nt: TGTGCCAGTCGACAGGGCCCTTCCTACGAGCAGTACTTC
CDR3aa: CASRQGPSYEQYF
len: 13
j_gene: TRBJ2-7
d_gene: TRBD1
v_gene: TRBV6-1
abundance: few

CDR3nt: TGCAGCGTCGGACAGGGGGAAAGCTACACCTTC
CDR3aa: CSVGQGESYTF
len: 11
j_gene: TRBJ1-2
d_gene: TRBD1
v_gene: TRBV29-1
abundance: few

CDR3nt: TGTGCCAGCAGTCCTTCGGACGCCCGCGACCGCTATGGCTACACCTTC
CDR3aa: CASSPSDARDRYGYTF
len: 16
j_gene: TRBJ1-2
d_gene: -
v_gene: TRBV6-2/TRBV6-3
abundance: -

CDR3nt: TGTGCCAGCAGTTTGAGCCAGCAGGTCATCGCTCAGCCCCAGCATTTT
CDR3aa: CASSLSQQVIAQPQHF
len: 16
j_gene: TRBJ1-5
d_gene: -
v_gene: TRBV28
abundance: few

CDR3nt: TGTGCCAGCAGTCGGACTAGCGGGGGAATGTATGAGCAGTTCTTC
CDR3aa: CASSRTSGGMYEQFF
len: 15
j_gene: TRBJ2-1
d_gene: TRBD2
v_gene: TRBV7-6
abundance: few

CDR3nt: TGTGCCAGCAGCACCCTGGCGGGTCAGCCCCAGCATTTT
CDR3aa: CASSTLAGQPQHF
len: 13
j_gene: TRBJ1-5
d_gene: -
v_gene: TRBV6-6
abundance: few

CDR3nt: TGTGCCAGCAGCTTTACTAGCGGGGCGAGGGAGACCCAGTACTTC
CDR3aa: CASSFTSGARETQYF
len: 15
j_gene: TRBJ2-5
d_gene: TRBD2
v_gene: TRBV7-2
abundance: many

CDR3nt: TGTGCCAGCACCCGAGGGACTAGCGGGAGGACCGGGGAGCTGTTTTTT
CDR3aa: CASTRGTSGRTGELFF
len: 16
j_gene: TRBJ2-2
d_gene: TRBD2
v_gene: TRBV6-2/TRBV6-3
abundance: few

CDR3nt: TGCAGCGTGGACAGAAACTATGGCTACACCTTC
CDR3aa: CSVDRNYGYTF
len: 11
j_gene: TRBJ1-2
d_gene: -
v_gene: TRBV29-1
abundance: -

CDR3nt: TGCAGTGCTCTCACGGGGCAGATGGTCTCTGGAAACACCATATATTTT
CDR3aa: CSALTGQMVSGNTIYF
len: 16
j_gene: TRBJ1-3
d_gene: -
v_gene: TRBV20-1
abundance: few

CDR3nt: TGTGCCAGCAGCCCATTCAGGGAAAACTATGGCTACACCTTC
CDR3aa: CASSPFRENYGYTF
len: 14
j_gene: TRBJ1-2
d_gene: -
v_gene: TRBV7-8
abundance: many

CDR3nt: TGTGCCAGCAGCCCCAGGGGGGTACATAATTCACCCCTCCACTTT
CDR3aa: CASSPRGVHNSPLHF
len: 15
j_gene: TRBJ1-6
d_gene: TRBD1
v_gene: TRBV12-3/TRBV12-4
abundance: -

CDR3nt: TGTGCCAGCACTAGCGGGGTCCGGGAGCAGTACTTC
CDR3aa: CASTSGVREQYF
len: 12
j_gene: TRBJ2-7
d_gene: TRBD2
v_gene: TRBV28
abundance: -

CDR3nt: TGTGCCAGCAAAAGGGAGAAAAATTCACCCCTCCACTTT
CDR3aa: CASKREKNSPLHF
len: 13
j_gene: TRBJ1-6
d_gene: -
v_gene: TRBV6-5
abundance: few

CDR3nt: TGTGCCAGCAGTTACAGTAGCTCTGGAAACACCATATATTTT
CDR3aa: CASSYSSSGNTIYF
len: 14
j_gene: TRBJ1-3
d_gene: -
v_gene: TRBV12-3/TRBV12-4
abundance: many

CDR3nt: TGTGCCAGCAGTGAACCGGGGTTTTACACTGAAGCTTTCTTT
CDR3aa: CASSEPGFYTEAFF
len: 14
j_gene: TRBJ1-1
d_gene: -
v_gene: TRBV6-1
abundance: -

CDR3nt: TGTGCCAGCAGCACCGGACAGGGGGTGGCCTATGGCTACACCTTC
CDR3aa: CASSTGQGVAYGYTF
len: 15
j_gene: TRBJ1-2
d_gene: TRBD1
v_gene: TRBV7-9
abundance: -

CDR3nt: TGTGCCAGCAGCTCCTCGGACAGCTACGAGCAGTACTTC
CDR3aa: CASSSSDSYEQYF
len: 13
j_gene: TRBJ2-7
d_gene: -
v_gene: TRBV7-9
abundance: many

CDR3nt: TGTGCCAGCAGCTTATCGGGGTACAGCTCCTACAATGAGCAGTTCTTC
CDR3aa: CASSLSGYSSYNEQFF
len: 16
j_gene: TRBJ2-1
d_gene: -
v_gene: TRBV7-2
abundance: -

CDR3nt: TGCAGTGCTTCGAGAGGCAGGGCGGCTGAAGCTTTCTTT
CDR3aa: CSASRGRAAEAFF
len: 13
j_gene: TRBJ1-1
d_gene: -
v_gene: TRBV20-1
abundance: -

CDR3nt: TGTGCCAGCTCACCGGGACTGGACAATCAGCCCCAGCATTTT
CDR3aa: CASSPGLDNQPQHF
len: 14
j_gene: TRBJ1-5
d_gene: -
v_gene: TRBV18
abundance: -

CDR3nt: TGTGCCAGCAGTTGGCGGGTCTCCTACAATGAGCAGTTCTTC
CDR3aa: CASSWRVSYNEQFF
len: 14
j_gene: TRBJ2-1
d_gene: -
v_gene: TRBV28
abundance: -

CDR3nt: TGTGCCACCTGGACGGAGAAAGACTACGAGCAGTACTTC
CDR3aa: CATWTEKDYEQYF
len: 13
j_gene: TRBJ2-7
d_gene: -
v_gene: TRBV24-1
abundance: few

CDR3nt: TGTGCCAGCAGTTTGAGGTCGTTGGGGGCAGGAGAGACCCAGTACTTC
CDR3aa: CASSLRSLGAGETQYF
len: 16
j_gene: TRBJ2-5
d_gene: -
v_gene: TRBV28
abundance: -

CDR3nt: TGTGCCAGCAGTGAAATGGCAGATCTTCCCGGGGAGCTGTTTTTT
CDR3aa: CASSEMADLPGELFF
len: 15
j_gene: TRBJ2-2
d_gene: -
v_gene: TRBV2
abundance: -